A single sample gave rise to the 21 T cell receptor beta chains below, sequenced in a study of cytomegalovirus exposure and HLA in healthy donors. This table comes from immunoSEQ multiplex PCR, and its TCRdb copy is limited to in-frame clones, with some not included. The table has over 200,000 clones, about 86% seen once. The sequenced sample was PBMCs. Receptors originate from a woman aged 18-35 years in good health and CMV-seronegative.

Concerning this clone itself: The same CDR3 can be traced to other DNA sequences in this sample. This chain joins TRBV29-1 and TRBJ2-7; D possibly corresponds to TRBD2 (5 bases). The germline V and J ends were trimmed by 4 bases and 3 bases, with 7 bases remaining between them. CDR3 size: 11 residues. The germline CDR1 and CDR2 sequences are SQVTM and ANQGSEA. CDR3: CSVAAGYEQYF. In nucleotides, the CDR3 is TGCAGCGTTGCCGCGGGCTACGAGCAGTACTTC.

This clone was picked up one time. This chain joins TRBV2 and TRBJ2-7; D unclear. There are 14 residues in the CDR3. V was shortened by 4 bases and J by 1 base, with 11 bases between the two germline ends. Germline V gives CDR1 SNHLY, CDR2 FYNNEI. The CDR3 sequence: CASSGGSLSYEQYF. The CDR3 nucleotides read TGTGCCAGCAGTGGAGGCAGTCTTTCCTACGAGCAGTACTTC.

The gene calls are TRBV28 and TRBJ1-2; 7 nucleotides line up with TRBD1. Germline trimming cut 6 bases from V and 6 bases from J; bases unmatched to any gene: 4. Germline V gene sequence: CDR1 MDHEN, CDR2 SYDVKM. The CDR3 is made up of 12 amino acids. The CDR3 protein is CASSEGADGYTF. The CDR3 DNA sequence: TGTGCCAGCAGCGAGGGGGCAGATGGCTACACCTTC.

This rearrangement joins TRBV7-6 to TRBJ2-7, with 12 bases lining up with TRBD2. The CDR3 runs 18 residues. From germline, CDR1 is SGHVS and CDR2 FNYEAQ. After removal of 6 bases from V and 7 bases from J, the junction contained 19 bases not matched to a gene. CDR3 residues: CASSPDRPGLAGGGEQYF. The CDR3 bases are TGTGCCAGCAGTCCCGACCGCCCCGGGCTAGCGGGAGGGGGTGAGCAGTACTTC. The full variable domain, rest sourced from reference TRBV7-6 and TRBJ2-7, is GAGVSQSPRYKVTKRGQDVALRCDPISGHVSLYWYRQALGQGPEFLTYFNYEAQQDKSGLPNDRFSAERPEGSISTLTIQRTEQRDSAMYRCASSPDRPGLAGGGEQYFGPGTRLTVT.

The V call is TRBV5-1, the J call TRBJ1-4; D unclear. CDR1 SGHRS and CDR2 YFSETQ come from the germline V gene. The CDR3 is 15 amino acids. The V gene lost 4 bases and the J gene lost 8 bases, with 18 bases spanning the gap. CDR3 coding DNA: TGCGCCAGCAGCGCTGCGGGGTCGGTAGAGGAAAAACTGTTTTTT. This encodes CASSAAGSVEEKLFF.

The chain combines TRBV30 with TRBJ2-3; weak D call: TRBD2 (6 bases). The ends were cut back, 0 bases at V and 10 bases at J, with 17 bases in the middle. The CDR3 covers 14 residues. CDR1 and CDR2 from the germline V gene are GTSNPN and SVGIG (reference sequence). CDR3 in amino acids: CAWSVPPNRGSQYF. CDR3 bases: TGTGCCTGGAGTGTACCGCCCAACCGGGGGTCGCAGTATTTT.

This chain connects TRBV19 to TRBJ2-1, with 10 bases fitting TRBD2. V trimming: 4 bases; J trimming: 1 base; junction bases outside the gene matches: 4. Looked up from germline, CDR1 is LNHDA and CDR2 is SQIVND (reference sequence). CDR3 length: 16 amino acids. The CDR3 DNA reads as TGTGCCAGTAGTAAAACACTAGCGGGATCCTACAATGAGCAGTTCTTC. It codes for CASSKTLAGSYNEQFF.

The chain joins TRBV11-2 to TRBJ2-1; 12 bases map to TRBD2. Per the germline V gene, CDR1 is SGHAT and CDR2 is FQNNGV. With V trimmed by 6 bases and J by 0 bases, 6 bases remained unmatched. This CDR3 has 17 residues. The chain's CDR3 is CASRSGTSGHSYNEQFF. The CDR3 coding sequence is TGTGCCAGCAGGTCCGGGACTAGCGGGCACTCCTACAATGAGCAGTTCTTC. Filled out from reference TRBV11-2 and TRBJ2-1, the complete variable domain reads EAGVAQSPRYKIIEKRQSVAFWCNPISGHATLYWYQQILGQGPKLLIQFQNNGVVDDSQLPKDRFSAERLKGVDSTLKIQPAKLEDSAVYLCASRSGTSGHSYNEQFFGPGTRLTVL.

The CDR3 spells CAISGTSGYNEQFF. DNA for the CDR3: TGTGCCATCAGCGGGACTAGCGGTTACAATGAGCAGTTCTTC. The gene calls are TRBV10-3 and TRBJ2-1, with 11 nucleotides matching TRBD2. CDR3 length equals 14 residues. Germline values: CDR1 ENHRY, CDR2 SYGVKD. The junction had 2 bases not matched to a gene; V was cut back by 6 bases and J by 4 bases.

V and J are TRBV28 and TRBJ2-1; 8 bases match TRBD2. The CDR3 covers 14 residues. Germline V lookup: CDR1 MDHEN, CDR2 SYDVKM. The V gene end was trimmed by 2 bases and the J gene end by 8 bases; junction bases not matched to a gene: 5. The CDR3 sequence is CASSLGREVDEQFF. For the CDR3, the DNA is TGTGCCAGCAGTTTAGGGCGGGAGGTCGATGAGCAGTTCTTC. Filled out from reference TRBV28 and TRBJ2-1, the complete variable domain reads DVKVTQSSRYLVKRTGEKVFLECVQDMDHENMFWYRQDPGLGLRLIYFSYDVKMKEKGDIPEGYSVSREKKERFSLILESASTNQTSMYLCASSLGREVDEQFFGPGTRLTVL.

The chain joins TRBV28 to TRBJ2-1; 10 bases align to TRBD1. The CDR3 loop spans 16 amino acids. The J segment lost 3 bases and the V segment lost 6 bases, leaving 8 bases of the junction unmatched. Germline CDR1 and CDR2: MDHEN and SYDVKM. The CDR3 DNA reads TGTGCCAGCAGCGCCCCCCGGGACAGGGGCTACAATGAGCAGTTCTTC. Amino acids: CASSAPRDRGYNEQFF.

The chain carries TRBV7-9 and TRBJ2-7; D is unclear. This CDR3 comprises 13 residues. Germline V gene data show CDR1 as SEHNR and CDR2 as FQNEAQ (reference sequence). The V end was cut by 8 bases, the J end by 0 bases, with 11 bases between. The chain's CDR3 is CASVSGSSYEQYF. The CDR3 nucleotides are TGTGCCAGCGTTTCAGGCAGCTCCTACGAGCAGTACTTC. The whole variable domain, filled in from reference TRBV7-9 and TRBJ2-7, reads DTGVSQNPRHKITKRGQNVTFRCDPISEHNRLYWYRQTLGQGPEFLTYFQNEAQLEKSRLLSDRFSAERPKGSFSTLEIQRTEQGDSAMYLCASVSGSSYEQYFGPGTRLTVT.

V usage is TRBV6-5 and J usage is TRBJ2-7; 8 positions match TRBD1. V gave up 0 bases and J gave up 2 bases; unmatched junction bases: 6. The length of the CDR3 is 16 residues. Germline values: CDR1 MNHEY, CDR2 SVGAGI. CDR3 region: CASSYSWGQATYEQYF. The CDR3 nucleotides read TGTGCCAGCAGTTACTCGTGGGGACAGGCCACCTACGAGCAGTACTTC.

This clone turned up a few times. The V and J genes are TRBV6-1 and TRBJ2-3; 9 bases align to TRBD2. The germline V gene encodes CDR1 MNHNS and CDR2 SASEGT. This CDR3 has 13 amino acids. The J segment lost 4 bases and the V segment lost 9 bases, leaving 5 bases of the junction unmatched. CDR3 amino acids: CASIAGEADTQYF. In DNA form, the CDR3 reads TGTGCCAGTATAGCGGGAGAAGCAGATACGCAGTATTTT.

The V and J genes are TRBV28 and TRBJ1-4, with D maybe TRBD1 (5 bases). CDR1 and CDR2 from the germline V gene are MDHEN and SYDVKM. Trimming pared 2 bases from V and 8 bases from J, leaving 12 bases between. This CDR3 has 14 amino acids. The DNA for the CDR3 is TGTGCCAGCAGTTTAGCAGGGCTCGGGGAAAAACTGTTTTTT. This gives the protein CASSLAGLGEKLFF.

The J gene is TRBJ1-2, the V gene TRBV5-1; D gene unclear. This CDR3 region has 13 residues. CDR1 and CDR2 from the germline V gene are SGHRS and YFSETQ. V lost 4 bases, J lost 6 bases, and 13 bases lay in between. This chain's CDR3 is CASSTDGLDGYTF. CDR3 DNA sequence: TGCGCCAGCAGCACCGACGGACTAGATGGCTACACCTTC.

This rearrangement joins TRBV15 to TRBJ1-5; 8 bases are shared with TRBD1. This CDR3 has 16 residues. The ends lost 0 bases at V and 3 bases at J; junction bases unmatched: 4. Germline loops: CDR1 LNHNV, CDR2 YYDKDF (reference sequence). Here the CDR3 DNA reads TGTGCCACCAGCAGAGATCGACAGGGGCACAATCAGCCCCAGCATTTT. Its protein product is CATSRDRQGHNQPQHF.

The rearrangement joins TRBV7-8 to TRBJ2-1; TRBD2 agrees at 11 bases. The germline gives CDR1 SGHVS, CDR2 FQNEAQ. J lost 4 bases, V lost 8 bases, and 16 bases had no gene match. The CDR3 covers 18 residues. In DNA form, the CDR3 reads TGTGCCAGCCGCTACGGACTAGCGGGCCTTCCAGTATACAATGAGCAGTTCTTC. It encodes CASRYGLAGLPVYNEQFF.

This chain joins TRBV4-3 and TRBJ2-2; 7 bases match TRBD1. V was pared by 0 bases and J by 4 bases, with 5 bases of the junction left unmatched. CDR1 and CDR2 (germline): LGHNA, YSLEER. The CDR3 runs 16 residues. The CDR3 is CASSQERGRFTGELFF. The CDR3 nucleotides are TGCGCCAGCAGCCAAGAAAGGGGGCGCTTCACCGGGGAGCTGTTTTTT.

J is TRBJ2-3 and V is TRBV27, with 8 nucleotides matching TRBD2. Germline lookup yields CDR1 MNHEY and CDR2 SMNVEV (reference sequence). J was trimmed by 1 base and V by 6 bases; bases with no gene match: 6. The CDR3 consists of 15 residues. The CDR3 is CASSLGLARTDTQYF. DNA of the CDR3: TGTGCCAGCAGCCTAGGACTAGCCCGCACAGATACGCAGTATTTT.

V is TRBV27 and J is TRBJ2-7; 8 nucleotides agree with TRBD1. Germline V gives CDR1 MNHEY, CDR2 SMNVEV (reference sequence). The CDR3 runs to 15 residues. Trimming at V came to 5 bases and at J to 2 bases, leaving 8 bases not matched to a gene. For the CDR3, the DNA is TGTGCCAGCAGTCGAGGACAGGGTTGGGCCTACGAGCAGTACTTC. Translation gives CASSRGQGWAYEQYF.